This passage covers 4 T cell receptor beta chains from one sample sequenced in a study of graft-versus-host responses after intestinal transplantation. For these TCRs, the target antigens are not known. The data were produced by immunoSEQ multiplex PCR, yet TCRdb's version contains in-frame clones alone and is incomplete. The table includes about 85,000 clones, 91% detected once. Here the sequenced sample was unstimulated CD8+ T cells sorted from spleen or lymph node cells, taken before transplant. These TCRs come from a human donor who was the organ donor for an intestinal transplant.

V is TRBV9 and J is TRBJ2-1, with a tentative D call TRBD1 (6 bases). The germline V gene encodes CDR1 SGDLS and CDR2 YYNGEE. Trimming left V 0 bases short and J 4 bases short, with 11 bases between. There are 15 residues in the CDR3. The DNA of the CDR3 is TGTGCCAGCAGCGTAGCAGGGGAGTCTTACAATGAGCAGTTCTTC. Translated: CASSVAGESYNEQFF.

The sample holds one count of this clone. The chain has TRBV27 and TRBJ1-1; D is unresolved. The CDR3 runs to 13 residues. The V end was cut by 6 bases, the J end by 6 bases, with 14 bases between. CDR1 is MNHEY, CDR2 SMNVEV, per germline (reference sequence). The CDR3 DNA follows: TGTGCCAGCAGCCCGAGGTGGAGGCCTGAAGCTTTCTTT. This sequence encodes CASSPRWRPEAFF.

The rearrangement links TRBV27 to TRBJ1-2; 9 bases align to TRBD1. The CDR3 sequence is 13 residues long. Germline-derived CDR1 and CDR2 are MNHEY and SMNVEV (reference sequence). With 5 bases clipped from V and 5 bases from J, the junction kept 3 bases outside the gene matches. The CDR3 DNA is TGTGCCAGCAGTCCCGGACAGGGGTATGGCTACACCTTC. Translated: CASSPGQGYGYTF.

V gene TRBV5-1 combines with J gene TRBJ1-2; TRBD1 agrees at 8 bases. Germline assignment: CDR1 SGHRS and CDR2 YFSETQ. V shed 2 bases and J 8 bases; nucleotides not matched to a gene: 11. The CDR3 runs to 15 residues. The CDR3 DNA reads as TGCGCCAGCAGCTTTCTTTTGACAGGGGAGGACGGCTACACCTTC. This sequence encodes CASSFLLTGEDGYTF.